The rows below give T cell receptor beta chains drawn from one sample of a study of response to subunit inactivated influenza vaccine. One entry per CDR3 protein results from TCRdb running MiXCR on the RT-PCR reads. The sample has about 540,000 distinct CDR3 sequences, around 21% seen once. A further study also used this sample, focusing on T cells expressing NK-cell markers.

The sequencing here drew on CD4+ T cells sorted from PBMCs, taken roughly 12 days after vaccination. The source is a man aged 45 to 65 who received an inactivated influenza vaccine. CDR3s include the opening cysteine and the closing phenylalanine or tryptophan. Fields, in order: D gene, clone size, V gene, J gene, CDR3 protein, CDR3 DNA. A D gene is named only where the DNA matches it firmly. Clone size, where shown, is once, few, many, or a class for clones that have expanded.

.,few,TRBV7-2,TRBJ2-2,CASSSQIRNTGELFF,TGTGCCAGCAGCTCCCAGATTAGGAACACCGGGGAGCTGTTTTTT
.,once,TRBV20-1,TRBJ1-1,CSAQAARNTEAFF,TGCAGTGCCCAGGCGGCGCGGAACACTGAAGCTTTCTTT
TRBD2,.,TRBV7-3,TRBJ2-1,CASSRGTSGGNEQFF,TGTGCCAGCAGCCGCGGGACTAGCGGTGGGAATGAGCAGTTCTTC
.,.,TRBV7-2,TRBJ2-7,CASSFQGHEQYF,TGTGCCAGCAGCTTTCAGGGCCACGAGCAGTACTTC
.,.,TRBV2,TRBJ2-4,CASGQGLAKNIQYF,TGTGCCAGCGGGCAGGGTTTAGCCAAAAACATTCAGTACTTC
TRBD1,many,TRBV20-1,TRBJ2-1,CSARVGTGVTNEQFF,TGCAGTGCTAGAGTAGGGACAGGGGTCACCAATGAGCAGTTCTTC
.,.,TRBV5-1,TRBJ2-3,CASSLDRPPTDTQYF,TGCGCCAGCAGCTTGGACAGGCCACCCACAGATACGCAGTATTTT
TRBD1,many,TRBV27,TRBJ2-7,CASGTAYEQYF,TGTGCCAGCGGGACAGCCTACGAGCAGTACTTC
TRBD2,.,TRBV6-2/TRBV6-3,TRBJ2-1,CASSYASGGAINEQFF,TGTGCCAGCAGTTACGCGAGCGGGGGGGCTATCAATGAGCAGTTCTTC
TRBD1,few,TRBV6-5,TRBJ2-7,CASSWDRDYEQYF,TGTGCCAGCAGTTGGGACAGAGACTACGAGCAGTACTTC
TRBD2,.,TRBV13,TRBJ2-1,CASSLGLARQFF,TGTGCCAGCAGCCTGGGACTAGCGAGGCAGTTCTTC
.,.,TRBV28,TRBJ1-5,CASGVYQPQHF,TGTGCCAGCGGCGTTTATCAGCCCCAGCATTTT
.,few,TRBV3-1,TRBJ2-7,CASKGSGYEQYF,TGTGCCAGCAAAGGGTCCGGATACGAGCAGTACTTC
.,few,TRBV20-1,TRBJ1-5,CSARPQGWGNQPQHF,TGCAGTGCTAGGCCACAGGGATGGGGCAATCAGCCCCAGCATTTT
.,.,TRBV29-1,TRBJ2-3,CSPSWGGVGDTQYF,TGCAGCCCTTCTTGGGGCGGGGTGGGAGATACGCAGTATTTT
.,few,TRBV6-2/TRBV6-3,TRBJ2-7,CASSYSVWEQYF,TGTGCCAGCAGTTACTCGGTCTGGGAGCAGTACTTC
.,.,TRBV5-1,TRBJ1-2,CASSQNGNSGYTF,TGCGCCAGCAGCCAGAATGGGAATTCGGGCTACACCTTC
.,few,TRBV20-1,TRBJ1-2,CSAGNQGSDGYTF,TGCAGTGCCGGAAATCAGGGTTCGGATGGCTACACCTTC
.,.,TRBV12-3/TRBV12-4,TRBJ2-3,CASSPFQGGGGTQYF,TGTGCCAGCAGCCCCTTCCAGGGGGGGGGCGGGACGCAGTATTTT
TRBD2,few,TRBV12-3/TRBV12-4,TRBJ2-7,CASSLGRAKGEQYF,TGTGCCAGCTCCCTCGGGAGGGCCAAGGGAGAGCAGTACTTC
.,.,TRBV6-5,TRBJ2-3,CASSYHRIPDTQYF,TGTGCCAGCAGTTACCACCGAATCCCAGATACGCAGTATTTT
TRBD1,few,TRBV11-2,TRBJ2-7,CASSLDRVPYEQYF,TGTGCCAGCAGCCTCGACAGGGTCCCCTACGAGCAGTACTTC
.,few,TRBV30,TRBJ2-3,CAWSSLWTDTQYF,TGTGCCTGGAGCAGCCTATGGACAGATACGCAGTATTTT
.,few,TRBV9,TRBJ2-3,CASSVRQADTQYF,TGTGCCAGCAGCGTCCGACAGGCAGATACGCAGTATTTT